This T cell receptor (beta chain) was identified during a study of response to subunit inactivated influenza vaccine. Study-wide results and limits: Few additional T cells are recruited per seasonal influenza vaccination, authors suggested.

Turning to this clonotype: The target antigen is unknown.

TCRdb recomputed calls from the RT-PCR reads with MiXCR, one row per CDR3 protein. The sample carries 150,000 to 200,000 distinct CDR3 sequences, about 10% recorded once. Between the trimmed V and J ends, which lost 5 bases and 1 base, there was a span of 14 bases. CDR1 is MNHEY, CDR2 SMNVEV, per germline (reference sequence). This CDR3 contains 15 residues. The material sequenced was CD8+ T cells sorted from PBMCs, taken about 23 months after vaccination. The TCR originated in a man between 50 and 75 years old who received an inactivated influenza vaccine. This chain connects TRBV27 to TRBJ1-1; the D is unclear. CDR3 amino acids: CASSLSPTGNTEAFF. In DNA form, the CDR3 reads TGTGCCAGCAGTCTCAGCCCGACGGGGAACACTGAAGCTTTCTTT.